This T cell receptor beta chain came from a study of blood T cell repertoires in COVID-19. For the study at large: The analysed material was cDNA or gDNA that came from T cells, B-cell-depleted T cells, or PBMCs.

Sequencing used immunoSEQ multiplex PCR; TCRdb keeps in-frame clones, though not all of them. The sample has fewer than 250,000 clones; 84% are singletons. The TCR was taken from a man aged 45 to 65 with acute or convalescent COVID-19. The sequenced sample consisted of peripheral blood.

CDR3 sequence reads: CASTLGGENYGYTF. In nucleotides, the CDR3 is TGCGCCAGCACCTTAGGGGGTGAGAACTATGGCTACACCTTC. The chain uses TRBV5-1 and TRBJ1-2; a possible D gene is TRBD1 (6 bases). From germline, CDR1 is SGHRS and CDR2 YFSETQ. With 6 bases removed from V and 2 bases from J, the gap between germline ends came to 14 bases. The CDR3 has 14 residues.